This T cell receptor (beta chain) was obtained from a study of HIV-infected patients and healthy controls. This clonotype was recorded many times. Whole blood was used without fractionation, so all unsorted peripheral T cells were included. RNA came from under 3 ml of peripheral blood. cDNA was made from about 500 ng RNA using alpha and beta constant primers. Each of the alpha and beta chains got its own library through chain-specific third strand synthesis with indices. TCRdb independently ran MiXCR on the 5' RACE reads; one entry per CDR3 protein. The profile shows 10,000 to 15,000 distinct CDR3 sequences, roughly 11% of them singletons. The CDR3 is 15 residues long. The germline CDR1 and CDR2 sequences are SGHVS and FQNEAQ. The V gene end was trimmed by 3 bases and the J gene end by 10 bases; junction bases not matched to a gene: 11.

The chain uses TRBV7-8 and TRBJ2-2; TRBD2 agrees at 7 bases. Sequencing used blood. This clonotype was sampled from an adult in good health. The CDR3 DNA is TGTGCCAGCAGCTTTACTAGCGATCCCCGCCAGGAGCTGTTTTTT. It yields the protein CASSFTSDPRQELFF. The entire variable domain, with the rest obtained from reference TRBV7-8 and TRBJ2-2, is as follows: GAGVSQSPRYKVAKRGQDVALRCDPISGHVSLFWYQQALGQGPEFLTYFQNEAQLDKSGLPSDRFFAERPEGSVSTLKIQRTQQEDSAVYLCASSFTSDPRQELFFGEGSRLTVL.